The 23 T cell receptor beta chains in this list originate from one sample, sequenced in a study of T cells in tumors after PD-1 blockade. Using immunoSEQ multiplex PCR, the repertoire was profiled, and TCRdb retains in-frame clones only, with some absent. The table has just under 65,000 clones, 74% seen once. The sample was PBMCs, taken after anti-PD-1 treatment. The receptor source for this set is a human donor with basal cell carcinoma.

As DNA, the CDR3 is TGTGCCAGCAGCGTAGCAGGGGTAGGAGAGACCCAGTACTTC. Translation gives CASSVAGVGETQYF. The J gene is TRBJ2-5, the V gene TRBV9, with D possibly matching TRBD1 (6 bases). The V gene lost 0 bases and the J gene lost 4 bases, with 10 bases spanning the gap. This CDR3 spans 14 amino acids. Germline loops: CDR1 SGDLS, CDR2 YYNGEE. Variable domain in full (rest from reference TRBV9 and TRBJ2-5): DSGVTQTPKHLITATGQRVTLRCSPRSGDLSVYWYQQSLDQGLQFLIQYYNGEERAKGNILERFSAQQFPDLHSELNLSSLELGDSALYFCASSVAGVGETQYFGPGTRLLVL.

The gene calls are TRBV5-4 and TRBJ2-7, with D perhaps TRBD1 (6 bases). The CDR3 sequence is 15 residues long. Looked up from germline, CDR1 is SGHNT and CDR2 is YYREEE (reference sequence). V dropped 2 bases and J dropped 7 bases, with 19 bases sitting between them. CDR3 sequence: CASSLRGQGMEEQYF. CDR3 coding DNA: TGTGCCAGCAGCTTAAGAGGCCAGGGGATGGAAGAGCAGTACTTC.

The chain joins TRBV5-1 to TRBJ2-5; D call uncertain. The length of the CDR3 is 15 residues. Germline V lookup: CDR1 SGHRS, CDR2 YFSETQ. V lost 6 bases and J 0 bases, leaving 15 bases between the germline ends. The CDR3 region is CASKLNGEYQETQYF. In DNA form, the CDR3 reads TGCGCCAGCAAGTTGAACGGCGAGTACCAAGAGACCCAGTACTTC.

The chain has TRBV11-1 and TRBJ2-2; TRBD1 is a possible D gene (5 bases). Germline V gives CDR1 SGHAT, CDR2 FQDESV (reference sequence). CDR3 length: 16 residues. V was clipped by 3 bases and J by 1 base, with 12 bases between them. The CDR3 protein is CASSLPDNKNTGELFF. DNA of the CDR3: TGTGCCAGCAGCTTGCCGGACAACAAGAACACCGGGGAGCTGTTTTTT.

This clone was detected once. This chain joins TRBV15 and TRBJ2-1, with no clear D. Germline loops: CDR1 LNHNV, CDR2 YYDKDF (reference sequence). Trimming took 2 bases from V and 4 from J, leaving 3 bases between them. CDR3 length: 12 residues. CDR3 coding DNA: TGTGCCACCAGCAGAATTTACAATGAGCAGTTCTTC. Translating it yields CATSRIYNEQFF.

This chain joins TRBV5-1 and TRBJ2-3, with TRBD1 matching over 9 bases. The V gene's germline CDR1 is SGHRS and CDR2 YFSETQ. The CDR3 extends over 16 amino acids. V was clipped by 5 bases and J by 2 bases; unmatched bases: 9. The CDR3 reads CASSPGTGRHTDTQYF. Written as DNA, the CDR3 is TGCGCCAGCAGTCCCGGGACAGGGCGACACACAGATACGCAGTATTTT. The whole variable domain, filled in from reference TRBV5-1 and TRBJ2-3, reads KAGVTQTPRYLIKTRGQQVTLSCSPISGHRSVSWYQQTPGQGLQFLFEYFSETQRNKGNFPGRFSGRQFSNSRSEMNVSTLELGDSALYLCASSPGTGRHTDTQYFGPGTRLTVL.

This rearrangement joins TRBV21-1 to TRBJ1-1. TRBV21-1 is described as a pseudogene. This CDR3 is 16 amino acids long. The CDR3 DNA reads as TGTGCCAGCACCCCGGGGAGGAGGGCCTACCACACTGAAGCTTTCTTT. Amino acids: CASTPGRRAYHTEAFF.

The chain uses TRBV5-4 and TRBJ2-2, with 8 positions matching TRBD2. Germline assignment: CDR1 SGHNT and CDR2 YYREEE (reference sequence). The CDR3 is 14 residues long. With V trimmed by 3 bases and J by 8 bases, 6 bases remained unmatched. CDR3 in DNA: TGTGCCAGCAGCTCGGGAGGGACTACGGGGGAGCTGTTTTTT. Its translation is CASSSGGTTGELFF.

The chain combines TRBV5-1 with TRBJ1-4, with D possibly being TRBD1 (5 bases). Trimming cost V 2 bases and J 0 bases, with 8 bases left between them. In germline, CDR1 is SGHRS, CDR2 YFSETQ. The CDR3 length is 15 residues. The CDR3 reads CASSFAGSTNEKLFF. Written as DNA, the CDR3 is TGCGCCAGCAGCTTCGCAGGGTCAACTAATGAAAAACTGTTTTTT.

CDR3 sequence: CAIKDRGVREQYF. In nucleotides, the CDR3 is TGTGCCATCAAAGACAGGGGCGTTCGCGAGCAGTACTTC. The chain uses TRBV6-4 and TRBJ2-7, with 8 bases matching TRBD1. CDR3 length: 13 residues. Germline CDR1 MRHNA, CDR2 SNTAGT. Trimming at V came to 10 bases and at J to 6 bases, leaving 11 bases not matched to a gene.

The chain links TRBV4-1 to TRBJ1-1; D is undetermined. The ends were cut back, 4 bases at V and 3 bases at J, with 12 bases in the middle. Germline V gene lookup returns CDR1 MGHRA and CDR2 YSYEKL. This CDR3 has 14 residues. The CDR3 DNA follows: TGCGCCAGCAGCCGAGGACTGCAGTACACTGAAGCTTTCTTT. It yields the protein CASSRGLQYTEAFF.

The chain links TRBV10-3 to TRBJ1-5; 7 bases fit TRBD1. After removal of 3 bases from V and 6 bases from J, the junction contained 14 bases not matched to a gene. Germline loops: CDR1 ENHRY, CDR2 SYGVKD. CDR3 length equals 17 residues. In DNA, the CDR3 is TGTGCCATCAGTGATCCGACCGCCGACAGGGCAAGTCAGCCCCAGCATTTT. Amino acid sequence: CAISDPTADRASQPQHF.

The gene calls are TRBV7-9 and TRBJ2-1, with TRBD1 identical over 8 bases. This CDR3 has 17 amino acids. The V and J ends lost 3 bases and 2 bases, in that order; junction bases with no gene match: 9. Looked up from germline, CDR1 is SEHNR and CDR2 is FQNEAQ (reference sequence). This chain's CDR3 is CASSFRPGQGTYNEQFF. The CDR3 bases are TGTGCCAGCAGCTTCAGGCCCGGACAGGGCACCTACAATGAGCAGTTCTTC.

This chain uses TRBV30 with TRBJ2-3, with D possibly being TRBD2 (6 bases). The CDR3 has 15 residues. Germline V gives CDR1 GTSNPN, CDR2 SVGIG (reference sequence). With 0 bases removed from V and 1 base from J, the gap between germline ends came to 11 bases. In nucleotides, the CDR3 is TGTGCCTGGAGTGTAATGGCGGGACGCACAGATACGCAGTATTTT. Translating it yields CAWSVMAGRTDTQYF.

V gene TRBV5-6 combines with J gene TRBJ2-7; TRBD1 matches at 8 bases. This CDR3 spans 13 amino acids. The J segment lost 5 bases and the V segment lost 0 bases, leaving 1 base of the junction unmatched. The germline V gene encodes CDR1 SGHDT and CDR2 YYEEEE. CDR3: CASSLETGDEQYF. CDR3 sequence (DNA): TGTGCCAGCAGCTTGGAGACAGGGGACGAGCAGTACTTC.

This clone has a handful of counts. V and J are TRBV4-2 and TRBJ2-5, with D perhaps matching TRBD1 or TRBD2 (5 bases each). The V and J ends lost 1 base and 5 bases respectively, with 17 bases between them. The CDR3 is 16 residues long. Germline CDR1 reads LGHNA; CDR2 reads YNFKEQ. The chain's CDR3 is CASSQVVAGRGETQYF. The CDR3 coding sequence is TGTGCCAGCAGCCAAGTGGTAGCAGGGCGAGGGGAGACCCAGTACTTC.

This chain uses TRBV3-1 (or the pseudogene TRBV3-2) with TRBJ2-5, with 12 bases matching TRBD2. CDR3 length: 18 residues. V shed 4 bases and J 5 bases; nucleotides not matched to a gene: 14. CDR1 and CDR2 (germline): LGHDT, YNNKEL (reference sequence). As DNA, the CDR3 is TGTGCCAGCAGCCTTAAGATCCCTAGCGGGGGGGCGAGGGAGACCCAGTACTTC. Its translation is CASSLKIPSGGARETQYF.

CDR3 sequence (DNA): TGTGCCAGCAACCTACAGGGAGCTAGCACAGATACGCAGTATTTT. As protein: CASNLQGASTDTQYF. This chain joins TRBV28 and TRBJ2-3; D is perhaps TRBD1 (6 bases). The ends were cut back, 7 bases at V and 0 bases at J, with 14 bases in the middle. Germline V gene sequence: CDR1 MDHEN, CDR2 SYDVKM. This CDR3 has 15 amino acids. The entire variable domain, with the rest obtained from reference TRBV28 and TRBJ2-3, is as follows: DVKVTQSSRYLVKRTGEKVFLECVQDMDHENMFWYRQDPGLGLRLIYFSYDVKMKEKGDIPEGYSVSREKKERFSLILESASTNQTSMYLCASNLQGASTDTQYFGPGTRLTVL.

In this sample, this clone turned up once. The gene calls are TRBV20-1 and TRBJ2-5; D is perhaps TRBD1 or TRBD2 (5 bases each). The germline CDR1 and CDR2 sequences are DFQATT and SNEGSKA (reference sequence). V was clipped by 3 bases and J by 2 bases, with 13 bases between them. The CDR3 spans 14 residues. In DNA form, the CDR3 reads TGCAGTGCTAGTGGTGGGGGTAGACAAGAGACCCAGTACTTC. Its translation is CSASGGGRQETQYF.

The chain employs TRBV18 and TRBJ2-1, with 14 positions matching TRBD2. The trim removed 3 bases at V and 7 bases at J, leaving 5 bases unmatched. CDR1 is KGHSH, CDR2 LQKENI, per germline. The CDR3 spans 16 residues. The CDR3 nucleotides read TGTGCCAGCTCACCCTCGGGACTAGCGGGGGCTAATGAGCAGTTCTTC. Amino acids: CASSPSGLAGANEQFF.

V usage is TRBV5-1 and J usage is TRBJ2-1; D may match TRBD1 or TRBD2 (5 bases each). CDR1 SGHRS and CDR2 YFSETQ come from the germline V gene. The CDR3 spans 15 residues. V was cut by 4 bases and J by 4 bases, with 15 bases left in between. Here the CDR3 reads CASSQSGTEYNEQFF. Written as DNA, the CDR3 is TGCGCCAGCAGCCAATCCGGGACGGAATACAATGAGCAGTTCTTC.

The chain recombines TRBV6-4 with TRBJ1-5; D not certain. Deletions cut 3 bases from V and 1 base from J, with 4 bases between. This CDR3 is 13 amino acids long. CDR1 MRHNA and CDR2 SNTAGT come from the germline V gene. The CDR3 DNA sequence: TGTGCCAGCAGTGAGGGGAGCAATCAGCCCCAGCATTTT. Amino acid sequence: CASSEGSNQPQHF.

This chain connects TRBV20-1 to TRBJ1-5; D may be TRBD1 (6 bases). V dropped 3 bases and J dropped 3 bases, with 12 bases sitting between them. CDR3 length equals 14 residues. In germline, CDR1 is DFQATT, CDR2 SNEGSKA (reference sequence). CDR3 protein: CSASSTGPNQPQHF. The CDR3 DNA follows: TGCAGTGCTAGTTCAACAGGGCCCAATCAGCCCCAGCATTTT.